This T cell receptor (beta chain) originates from a study of blood T cells in healthy people across ages. General study findings and limits: The fall in TCR beta diversity per million T cells was roughly linear with age.

This clonotype was found a few times. The antigen is not known. Primers used in a second PCR of about 6 to 11 cycles were a sample-barcoded 5' primer and a J-beta primer mix. TCRdb processed the 5' RACE reads anew with MiXCR; each CDR3 protein has one entry. The sample yields 1.5 million or so distinct CDR3 sequences, approximately 42% seen once. The donors, aged about 6 to 95, were healthy Caucasians from Russia. Every sample had a minimum of 6 million PBMCs isolated. At least 5 micrograms of total RNA were extracted per sample. The sample comprised blood. The TCR was taken from a woman between 18 and 30 years old in good health.

The DNA of the CDR3 is TGTGCCAGCAGCGTGTCTGCGGGAGTTTCCTACAATGAGCAGTTCTTC. It is translated as CASSVSAGVSYNEQFF. V usage is TRBV9 and J usage is TRBJ2-1, with 7 positions matching TRBD2. The CDR3 is 16 residues long. Germline V gene sequence: CDR1 SGDLS, CDR2 YYNGEE. V lost 2 bases and J lost 1; bases outside the gene matches: 6.